Following are 22 T cell receptor beta chains from one sample sequenced in a study of response to subunit inactivated influenza vaccine. TCRdb processed the RT-PCR reads anew with MiXCR; each CDR3 protein has one entry. The sample records 500,000 to 600,000 distinct CDR3 sequences, 6% to 9% being singletons. This specimen consisted of PBMCs from blood, obtained around 25 months after vaccination. The receptors derive from a man aged 45 to 70 who received an inactivated influenza vaccine.

This clonotype was seen only a few times. This chain links TRBV6-5 with TRBJ1-4; D might be TRBD1 (6 bases). This CDR3 region has 15 residues. Trimming shortened V by 2 bases and J by 5 bases, and 12 bases separated the two germline ends. CDR1 MNHEY and CDR2 SVGAGI come from the germline V gene. CDR3 sequence (DNA): TGTGCCAGCAGTTACACGGGACAACTGAATGAAAAACTGTTTTTT. It is translated as CASSYTGQLNEKLFF.

There are many counts of this clonotype. The rearrangement joins TRBV3-1 to TRBJ2-5, with D hard to call. The V end lost 3 bases, the J end lost 1 base, and 6 bases lay between the germline ends. The CDR3 is 13 amino acids. Germline loops: CDR1 LGHDT, CDR2 YNNKEL (reference sequence). The CDR3 bases are TGTGCCAGCAGCCAGCCGGTCCAAGAGACCCAGTACTTC. Translated: CASSQPVQETQYF.

The chain recombines TRBV27 with TRBJ2-7; TRBD2 matches 14 bases. J was trimmed by 8 bases and V by 5 bases; bases with no gene match: 11. This CDR3 contains 16 residues. The germline V gene has CDR1 MNHEY and CDR2 SMNVEV (reference sequence). This chain's CDR3 is CASSPGTSGSLYKQYF. CDR3 in DNA: TGTGCCAGCAGTCCCGGGACTAGCGGGAGCCTATACAAGCAGTACTTC.

This clonotype was counted between two and nine times. Its ends do not fully match the called genes, so a read error is possible. This chain joins TRBV7-2 and TRBJ2-7; 7 bases line up with TRBD2. This CDR3 contains 14 residues. Per germline, CDR1 SGHTA and CDR2 FQGNSA. Here the CDR3 reads CASSVAGISYEQYF. The CDR3 DNA is TGTGCCAGCAGCGTAGCGGGTATCTCCTACGAGCAGTACTTC. The full variable domain, in which reference TRBV7-2 and TRBJ2-7 provide the parts outside the CDR3, is GAGVSQSPSNKVTEKGKDVELRCDPISGHTALYWYRQSLGQGLEFLIYFQGNSAPDKSGLPSDRFSAERTGGSVSTLTIQRTQQEDSAVYLCASSVAGISYEQYFGPGTRLTVT.

Of note for this clonotype: A much larger clone lies one base from this, so it may be a read error. This CDR3 is CSARASENRPQHF. The CDR3 DNA is TGCAGTGCTAGGGCCTCTGAGAATCGGCCCCAGCATTTT. The chain carries TRBV20-1 and TRBJ1-5; D is unclear. Germline CDR1 and CDR2: DFQATT and SNEGSKA (reference sequence). CDR3 length: 13 amino acids.

A single count supports this clonotype. This may come from a read error, since a much larger clone is one base off. This chain uses TRBV5-1 with TRBJ2-1, with 8 nucleotides matching TRBD1. V was clipped by 4 bases and J by 3 bases; unmatched bases: 9. Germline CDR1 and CDR2: SGHRS and YFSETQ. This CDR3 region has 16 residues. The chain's CDR3 is CASSTPAGGLYNEQFF. The CDR3 DNA reads as TGCGCCAGCAGCACCCCGGCAGGGGGCCTCTACAATGAGCAGTTCTTC.

This clonotype showed up just a few times. The rearrangement joins TRBV5-1 to TRBJ2-3; 10 bases match TRBD2. Germline V gene lookup returns CDR1 SGHRS and CDR2 YFSETQ. The CDR3 extends over 17 amino acids. The V gene end was trimmed by 0 bases and the J gene end by 5 bases; junction bases not matched to a gene: 9. The CDR3 sequence: CASSLVTSGDLGDTQYF. The CDR3 DNA reads as TGCGCCAGCAGCTTGGTTACTAGCGGGGACTTGGGAGATACGCAGTATTTT.

The rearrangement uses TRBV13 and TRBJ2-1; TRBD2 aligns across 9 bases. Trimming at V came to 7 bases and at J to 4 bases, leaving 8 bases not matched to a gene. Germline lookup yields CDR1 PRHDT and CDR2 FYEKMQ (reference sequence). This CDR3 region has 15 residues. The CDR3 reads CASTAGGTYYNEQFF. As DNA, the CDR3 is TGTGCCAGCACGGCGGGGGGGACCTATTACAATGAGCAGTTCTTC.

This clonotype was detected a few times. The chain links TRBV7-8 to TRBJ2-5; 11 bases line up with TRBD2. V lost 5 bases to trimming and J lost 3 bases; unmatched junction nucleotides: 5. Germline CDR1 and CDR2: SGHVS and FQNEAQ. The CDR3 length is 15 residues. The DNA for the CDR3 is TGTGCCAGCAGCGTATTGACTAGCGGGGAAGAGACCCAGTACTTC. The encoded protein is CASSVLTSGEETQYF.

A remark on this clonotype: Given a much more abundant clone one base away, this may be a read error. The V gene is TRBV7-8, the J gene TRBJ1-1, with D hard to call. CDR1 and CDR2 (germline): SGHVS, FQNEAQ. The CDR3 has 14 amino acids. The CDR3 sequence is CAGSADEMNTEAFF. CDR3 nucleotide sequence: TGTGCCGGCAGCGCGGACGAGATGAACACTGAAGCTTTCTTT.

The rearrangement links TRBV6-1 to TRBJ1-6; D uncertain. The V end was cut by 2 bases, the J end by 8 bases, with 13 bases between. The CDR3 is 15 amino acids. Germline CDR1 and CDR2: MNHNS and SASEGT. DNA for the CDR3: TGTGCCAGCAGTGAACTGGTAGGGAGGGATTCACCCCTCCACTTT. Translation gives CASSELVGRDSPLHF.

The J gene is TRBJ2-7, the V gene TRBV4-1; possible D gene TRBD1, 6 bases. V lost 3 bases, J lost 5 bases, and 14 bases lay in between. The germline CDR1 and CDR2 sequences are MGHRA and YSYEKL. The CDR3 is made up of 14 amino acids. CDR3 region: CASSQSGQFHEQYF. DNA of the CDR3: TGCGCCAGCAGCCAGAGCGGACAGTTCCACGAGCAGTACTTC.

This clonotype appeared many times. V and J are TRBV20-1 and TRBJ2-1; D perhaps matches TRBD2 (5 bases). There are 12 residues in the CDR3. V lost 3 bases and J lost 8, with 11 bases in between. CDR1 is DFQATT, CDR2 SNEGSKA, per germline (reference sequence). In DNA form, the CDR3 reads TGCAGTGCTAGGCTAGCCGCCCATGAGCAGTTCTTC. The encoded protein is CSARLAAHEQFF.

V usage is TRBV4-1 and J usage is TRBJ1-5; D call uncertain. CDR1 is MGHRA and CDR2 is YSYEKL in the germline V gene. The CDR3 consists of 14 residues. Trimming removed 1 base at V and 6 bases at J, with 10 bases between. The CDR3: CASSQVVYRQPQHF. The CDR3 nucleotides read TGCGCCAGCAGCCAAGTGGTTTACCGTCAGCCCCAGCATTTT.

This clonotype was counted a few times. The gene calls are TRBV29-1 and TRBJ1-2; D is undetermined. V was cut by 4 bases and J by 4 bases, with 13 bases left in between. The CDR3 length is 13 residues. Per germline, CDR1 SQVTM and CDR2 ANQGSEA. CDR3 sequence: CSVAVSSFYGYTF. As DNA, the CDR3 is TGCAGCGTTGCGGTCAGCTCCTTCTATGGCTACACCTTC.

Only a few counts were recorded for this clonotype. The chain employs TRBV5-1 and TRBJ2-7; D perhaps matches TRBD1 (6 bases). CDR1 is SGHRS, CDR2 YFSETQ, per germline. This CDR3 comprises 15 residues. With 0 bases removed from V and 5 bases from J, the gap between germline ends came to 15 bases. This chain's CDR3 is CASSLDKVRGHEQYF. The CDR3 region has the DNA TGCGCCAGCAGCTTGGACAAGGTCAGGGGCCACGAGCAGTACTTC.

This sequence joins TRBV4-2 and TRBJ2-2, with 9 bases fitting TRBD2. The CDR3 has 17 amino acids. With 4 bases clipped from V and 7 bases from J, the junction kept 13 bases outside the gene matches. CDR1 LGHNA and CDR2 YNFKEQ come from the germline V gene. The CDR3 sequence is CASSPLRASGADGELFF. DNA of the CDR3: TGTGCCAGCAGCCCCCTTAGAGCTAGCGGGGCCGACGGGGAGCTGTTTTTT.

CDR3 residues: CASSYGATAGEETQYF. The CDR3 DNA reads as TGTGCCAGCAGTTACGGGGCCACAGCGGGAGAAGAGACCCAGTACTTC. The rearrangement links TRBV6-2 or TRBV6-3 to TRBJ2-5, with 8 bases aligning to TRBD2. Germline V gene lookup returns CDR1 MNHEY and CDR2 SVGEGT. V gave up 2 bases and J gave up 3 bases; unmatched junction bases: 8. The CDR3 totals 16 residues.

The chain has TRBV20-1 and TRBJ2-7, with D perhaps matching TRBD1 or TRBD2 (7 bases each). The CDR3 contains 13 residues. Germline-derived CDR1 and CDR2 are DFQATT and SNEGSKA (reference sequence). Trimming pared 5 bases from V and 5 bases from J, leaving 16 bases between. The CDR3 DNA sequence: TGCAGTGCTCCCTCAGGGGGAGGGGACGAGCAGTACTTC. Translation: CSAPSGGGDEQYF.

This clonotype has a handful of counts. The chain couples TRBV4-2 to TRBJ2-1; D may be TRBD1 (5 bases). The V end lost 3 bases, the J end lost 3 bases, and 15 bases lay between the germline ends. CDR1 is LGHNA, CDR2 YNFKEQ, per germline. This CDR3 region has 16 residues. CDR3: CASSQDPGQNYNEQFF. CDR3 sequence (DNA): TGTGCCAGCAGCCAGGACCCAGGACAAAACTACAATGAGCAGTTCTTC.

In its sample, this clonotype was seen a few times. The chain combines TRBV15 with TRBJ2-3, with a possible D match to TRBD2 (6 bases). With 1 base removed from V and 4 bases from J, the gap between germline ends came to 18 bases. Per germline, CDR1 LNHNV and CDR2 YYDKDF (reference sequence). The CDR3 is 17 residues long. CDR3 sequence (DNA): TGTGCCACCAGCAGAGGTGGCGGCGGGGAAAGGTCAGATACGCAGTATTTT. The encoded protein is CATSRGGGGERSDTQYF.

This rearrangement joins TRBV20-1 to TRBJ2-3, with 9 bases lining up with TRBD2. Germline CDR1 is DFQATT and CDR2 is SNEGSKA (reference sequence). The ends lost 3 bases at V and 4 bases at J; junction bases unmatched: 5. This CDR3 is 14 amino acids long. CDR3: CSARLAGRPDTQYF. The CDR3 bases are TGCAGTGCTAGGCTAGCGGGACGTCCAGATACGCAGTATTTT.